Presented here are 15 T cell receptor beta chains from one specimen sequenced in a study of metastatic and nonmetastatic thyroid tumors. Patients were all untreated before their thyroid surgery. TCRdb re-called the PCR reads with MiXCR. Seen here are more than 9,500 clones, about a tenth observed once, and the top ten hold 7.5% to 8%. Specimen: tumor tissue. These receptors were obtained from a female donor with papillary thyroid cancer or a benign thyroid nodule (not recorded which). Some clones in this sample may be carry-over from other donors' samples.

This clone was observed at least ten times. The V call is TRBV10-3, the J call TRBJ2-2, with TRBD2 matching over 8 bases. The CDR3 sequence is 15 residues long. The V and J ends lost 7 bases and 4 bases, in that order; junction bases with no gene match: 8. Germline lookup yields CDR1 ENHRY and CDR2 SYGVKD. In nucleotides, the CDR3 is TGTGCCATCACTCCCGGGGGGGCGGCCACCGGGGAGCTGTTTTTT. Its protein product is CAITPGGAATGELFF.

This clone was counted ten times or more. The V gene is TRBV2, the J gene TRBJ2-5, with TRBD1 matching over 11 bases. This CDR3 spans 14 amino acids. Germline loops: CDR1 SNHLY, CDR2 FYNNEI. Trimming took 7 bases from V and 4 from J; bases not matched to a gene: 5. DNA of the CDR3: TGTGCCAGCACCGGACAGGGGGCTGTAGAGACCCAGTACTTC. This translates into CASTGQGAVETQYF.

By sample fraction, this clone is large. The chain has TRBV12-3 or TRBV12-4 and TRBJ1-1, with 7 bases identical to TRBD1. V shed 4 bases, J shed 0 bases, and the junction held 2 bases outside the gene matches. The CDR3 extends over 14 amino acids. DNA for the CDR3: TGTGCCAGCAGTTACGGACAGGTGAACACTGAAGCTTTCTTT. Its protein is CASSYGQVNTEAFF.

About this clone: A much larger clone is a single base away; this may be a read error. Here the CDR3 reads CASSRDPLHFEQYF. DNA for the CDR3: TGCGCCAGCAGCCGAGACCCACTCCATTTTGAGCAGTACTTC. V is TRBV4-1 and J is TRBJ2-7, with no clear D. Germline loops: CDR1 MGHRA, CDR2 YSYEKL. With 4 bases removed from V and 7 bases from J, the gap between germline ends came to 17 bases. The CDR3 has 14 amino acids.

This clone is medium-sized in the sample. This chain connects TRBV6-6 to TRBJ1-6, with TRBD1 as a possible D gene (6 bases). Trimming took 2 bases from V and 6 from J, leaving 8 bases between them. The CDR3 is 14 residues long. In germline, CDR1 is MNHNY, CDR2 SVGAGI (reference sequence). CDR3 protein: CASSYEQGNSPLHF. The CDR3, as DNA: TGTGCCAGCAGTTACGAACAGGGTAATTCACCCCTCCACTTT.

This clone is labeled medium-sized (0.01 to 0.1%). V is TRBV20-1 and J is TRBJ2-7; D remains unclear. Germline assignment: CDR1 DFQATT and CDR2 SNEGSKA (reference sequence). This CDR3 has 13 residues. V was trimmed by 3 bases and J by 2 bases, leaving 11 bases between them. CDR3 DNA: TGCAGTGCTAGTGATACAAAAGCCTACGAGCAGTACGTC. Its protein is CSASDTKAYEQYV.

The table lists this clone with many counts. V is TRBV9 and J is TRBJ1-1; D might be TRBD1 (6 bases). V lost 4 bases and J 3 bases, leaving 10 bases between the germline ends. The CDR3 consists of 13 residues. Germline-derived CDR1 and CDR2 are SGDLS and YYNGEE. The DNA for the CDR3 is TGTGCCAGCAGCCCGGACAGAGACACTGAAGCTTTCTTT. Translation gives CASSPDRDTEAFF.

By proportion, this clone is medium-sized. The chain uses TRBV6-1 and TRBJ1-1; D is ambiguous. Germline V gene data show CDR1 as MNHNS and CDR2 as SASEGT. The CDR3 sequence is 12 residues long. Written as DNA, the CDR3 is TGTGTTTCGCGGGAGGGGAACACTGAAGCTTTCTTT. As protein: CVSREGNTEAFF.

The chain links TRBV12-3 or TRBV12-4 to TRBJ2-7; perhaps TRBD2 as D (6 bases). The CDR3 runs to 15 residues. CDR3 loop: CASSISGRASYGQYV. CDR3 DNA: TGTGCCAGCAGTATTAGCGGTAGGGCCTCATACGGGCAGTACGTC.

This clone appeared many times. The V call is TRBV7-9, the J call TRBJ1-2; perhaps TRBD1 as D (6 bases). The ends were cut back, 5 bases at V and 3 bases at J, with 13 bases in the middle. The CDR3 runs to 14 residues. Germline CDR1 reads SEHNR; CDR2 reads FQNEAQ (reference sequence). This CDR3 is CASSPMAGDYGYTF. The CDR3 bases are TGTGCCAGCAGCCCGATGGCAGGGGACTATGGCTACACCTTC.

In its sample, this clone was seen many times. V gene TRBV30 combines with J gene TRBJ2-3, with TRBD2 as a possible D gene (6 bases). V lost 1 base, J lost 1 base, and 12 bases lay in between. The CDR3 consists of 15 residues. The germline V gene encodes CDR1 GTSNPN and CDR2 SVGIG (reference sequence). Written as DNA, the CDR3 is TGTGCCTGGAGTGGGGGCGGGATAGGCACAGATACGCAGTATTTT. Amino acids: CAWSGGGIGTDTQYF. The variable domain in full, completed from reference TRBV30 and TRBJ2-3, reads SQTIHQWPATLVQPVGSPLSLECTVEGTSNPNLYWYRQAAGRGLQLLFYSVGIGQISSEVPQNLSASRPQDRQFILSSKKLLLSDSGFYLCAWSGGGIGTDTQYFGPGTRLTVL.

The chain joins TRBV6-1 to TRBJ2-7; D may correspond to TRBD1 or TRBD2 (5 bases each). Germline loops: CDR1 MNHNS, CDR2 SASEGT. V was shortened by 6 bases and J by 6 bases, with 15 bases between the two germline ends. This CDR3 has 13 amino acids. The CDR3 DNA reads TGTGCCAGCAGCGGAGGACAAGCACGCGAGCAGTACTTC. Its protein product is CASSGGQAREQYF.

The chain has TRBV19 and TRBJ2-1; TRBD1 or TRBD2 may be the D gene (5 bases each). V was shortened by 7 bases and J by 0 bases, with 16 bases between the two germline ends. Germline V gene sequence: CDR1 LNHDA, CDR2 SQIVND (reference sequence). The CDR3 spans 16 residues. The CDR3 protein is CASTLGAYSSYNEQFF. DNA for the CDR3: TGTGCCAGTACCCTCGGGGCGTATAGCTCCTACAATGAGCAGTTCTTC. The variable domain in full, with the rest retrieved from reference TRBV19 and TRBJ2-1, is DGGITQSPKYLFRKEGQNVTLSCEQNLNHDAMYWYRQDPGQGLRLIYYSQIVNDFQKGDIAEGYSVSREKKESFPLTVTSAQKNPTAFYLCASTLGAYSSYNEQFFGPGTRLTVL.

At least ten counts were recorded for this clone. The CDR3 region has the DNA TGTGCCAGCAGCTTGGCCGTGGGGTCAGGCAATGAGCAGTTCTTC. Translated, it gives CASSLAVGSGNEQFF. The chain links TRBV5-5 to TRBJ2-1; D is undetermined. The CDR3 totals 15 residues. V was trimmed by 0 bases and J by 6 bases, leaving 13 bases between them. Germline V gives CDR1 SGHKS, CDR2 YYEKEE (reference sequence).

This clone is labeled as medium-sized. The chain links TRBV12-3 or TRBV12-4 to TRBJ2-1; no firm D call. V was pared by 5 bases and J by 9 bases, with 17 bases between. There are 14 residues in the CDR3. CDR3 DNA sequence: TGTGCCAGCAGTCTGCAGATCGGGCCCACTGAGCAGTTCTTC. It codes for CASSLQIGPTEQFF.